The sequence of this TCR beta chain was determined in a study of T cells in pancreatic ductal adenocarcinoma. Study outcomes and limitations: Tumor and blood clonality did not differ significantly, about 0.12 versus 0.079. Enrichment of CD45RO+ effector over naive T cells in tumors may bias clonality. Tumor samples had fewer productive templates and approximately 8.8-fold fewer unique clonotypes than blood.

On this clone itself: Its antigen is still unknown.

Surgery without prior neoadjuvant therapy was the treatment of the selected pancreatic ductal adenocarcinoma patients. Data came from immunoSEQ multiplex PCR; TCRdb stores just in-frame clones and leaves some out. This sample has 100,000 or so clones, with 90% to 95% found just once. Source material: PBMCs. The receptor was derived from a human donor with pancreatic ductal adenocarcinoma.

CDR3: CASSVASVSYNEQFF. The CDR3 region has the DNA TGTGCCAGCAGCGTAGCTAGCGTCTCCTACAATGAGCAGTTCTTC. The V and J genes are TRBV9 and TRBJ2-1; possible D gene TRBD2, 6 bases. The CDR3 length is 15 residues. Between the trimmed V and J ends, which lost 0 bases and 0 bases, there was a span of 7 bases. Germline assignment: CDR1 SGDLS and CDR2 YYNGEE.